Following are 22 T cell receptor beta chains from one sample sequenced in a study of blood T cell repertoires in COVID-19 (dated by TCRdb to the early 2020s). Library method: the immunoSEQ multiplex PCR assay. Sourced from immuneACCESS, this table was stored by TCRdb with only in-frame sequences that have V and J called. A share of the clones is absent; for the studies checked, an unresolved V gene accounts for under half, and the remainder has no known explanation. Across this sample there are about 62,000 clones, with around 87% seen only once. Approximately 1% of the sample goes to the ten largest clones. Sequencing was performed on peripheral blood. The receptors originated from an older man with acute or convalescent COVID-19.

V usage is TRBV5-1 and J usage is TRBJ2-5; 7 bases align to TRBD1. There are 14 residues in the CDR3. V shed 3 bases, J shed 4 bases, and the junction held 6 bases outside the gene matches. The germline V gene encodes CDR1 SGHRS and CDR2 YFSETQ. CDR3 sequence: CASSSGTGAETQYF. Here the CDR3 DNA reads TGCGCCAGCAGCTCGGGAACAGGGGCAGAGACCCAGTACTTC.

The chain couples TRBV6-4 to TRBJ1-1; D not certain. The CDR3 loop spans 13 amino acids. The V end was cut by 6 bases, the J end by 0 bases, with 8 bases between. Germline values: CDR1 MRHNA, CDR2 SNTAGT. The CDR3 region has the DNA TGTGCCAGCAGGTACAGTTTGAACACTGAAGCTTTCTTT. It codes for CASRYSLNTEAFF.

This clone was found once. This chain joins TRBV29-1 and TRBJ2-3; D might be TRBD2 (6 bases). V lost 7 bases and J lost 8, with 16 bases in between. Germline loops: CDR1 SQVTM, CDR2 ANQGSEA. CDR3 length equals 12 residues. DNA of the CDR3: TGCAGCGGGGTGGGGGACTCCCTTACGCAGTATTTT. This translates into CSGVGDSLTQYF.

This clone was recorded a few times. V gene TRBV19 combines with J gene TRBJ2-3; no definite D call. Germline lookup yields CDR1 LNHDA and CDR2 SQIVND (reference sequence). The V and J ends lost 5 bases and 6 bases respectively, with 15 bases between them. The CDR3 loop spans 14 amino acids. CDR3 sequence reads: CASSSGTWADTQYF. The DNA for the CDR3 is TGTGCCAGTAGTTCAGGTACTTGGGCCGATACGCAGTATTTT.

The chain employs TRBV6-5 and TRBJ2-2, with 9 bases fitting TRBD1. V lost 6 bases and J lost 0; bases outside the gene matches: 2. The CDR3 has 15 residues. Germline loops: CDR1 MNHEY, CDR2 SVGAGI. CDR3 DNA: TGTGCCAGCAGAACAGGGGGCGCGAACACCGGGGAGCTGTTTTTT. Its translation: CASRTGGANTGELFF.

The V and J genes are TRBV11-2 and TRBJ2-5; a weak D match, TRBD2 (6 bases). V lost 3 bases and J lost 5, with 22 bases in between. Per germline, CDR1 SGHAT and CDR2 FQNNGV. This CDR3 spans 17 amino acids. CDR3 DNA sequence: TGTGCCAGCAGCTTCATTCGGCGGGACCAAGGTGGGGAGACCCAGTACTTC. Protein product: CASSFIRRDQGGETQYF.

The V gene is TRBV25-1, the J gene TRBJ1-6, with 8 positions matching TRBD1. Germline-derived CDR1 and CDR2 are MGHDK and SYGVNS. The trim removed 2 bases at V and 7 bases at J, leaving 1 base unmatched. CDR3 length: 14 residues. CDR3 coding DNA: TGTGCCAGCAGTGAACAGGGGGCAAATTCACCCCTCCACTTT. It specifies CASSEQGANSPLHF. Using reference TRBV25-1 and TRBJ1-6 for the parts outside the CDR3, the full variable domain is EADIYQTPRYLVIGTGKKITLECSQTMGHDKMYWYQQDPGMELHLIHYSYGVNSTEKGDLSSESTVSRIRTEHFPLTLESARPSHTSQYLCASSEQGANSPLHFGNGTRLTVT.

The chain joins TRBV5-1 to TRBJ2-5, with TRBD2 matching over 11 bases. The germline CDR1 and CDR2 sequences are SGHRS and YFSETQ. The length of the CDR3 is 17 residues. V was clipped by 4 bases and J by 2 bases; unmatched bases: 10. The CDR3 protein is CASSLWTSGRGQETQYF. CDR3 sequence (DNA): TGCGCCAGCAGCCTGTGGACTAGCGGGCGAGGTCAAGAGACCCAGTACTTC.

The CDR3 spells CSVEASEETQYF. In DNA, the CDR3 is TGCAGCGTTGAGGCTAGTGAAGAGACCCAGTACTTC. V is TRBV29-1 and J is TRBJ2-5; D remains unclear. Trimming stripped 3 bases from V and 3 bases from J, with 8 bases between. The germline gives CDR1 SQVTM, CDR2 ANQGSEA. CDR3 length equals 12 residues.

The J gene is TRBJ2-7, the V gene TRBV5-6; D perhaps matches TRBD2 (5 bases). Trimming left V 4 bases short and J 0 bases short, with 14 bases between. The CDR3 extends over 15 amino acids. Germline CDR1 is SGHDT and CDR2 is YYEEEE. CDR3 nucleotide sequence: TGTGCCAGCAGCCTGTACAAGCGGTACTCCTACGAGCAGTACTTC. It specifies CASSLYKRYSYEQYF.

V gene TRBV7-2 combines with J gene TRBJ2-7; the match to TRBD2 covers 9 bases. The V gene end was trimmed by 1 base and the J gene end by 2 bases; junction bases not matched to a gene: 3. Germline CDR1 reads SGHTA; CDR2 reads FQGNSA. The CDR3 totals 15 residues. In nucleotides, the CDR3 is TGTGCCAGCAGCTTAGGGGCGGGAGGGCCCTACGAGCAGTACTTC. It yields the protein CASSLGAGGPYEQYF.

The chain has TRBV3-1 (or the pseudogene TRBV3-2) and TRBJ1-4, with D unresolved. The CDR3 is 13 amino acids. Germline V gene lookup returns CDR1 LGHDT and CDR2 YNNKEL (reference sequence). The V end was cut by 6 bases, the J end by 7 bases, with 12 bases between. CDR3 sequence: CASSKAGGEKLFF. The CDR3 DNA sequence: TGTGCCAGCAGTAAAGCCGGCGGTGAAAAACTGTTTTTT.

This clone was detected once. V usage is TRBV11-3 and J usage is TRBJ2-3; 8 bases match TRBD2. This CDR3 spans 13 amino acids. Germline V gene sequence: CDR1 SGHNT, CDR2 YENEEA. The V and J ends lost 5 bases and 4 bases, in that order; junction bases with no gene match: 2. CDR3 in DNA: TGTGCCAGCAGCGGGACTAGGTCAGATACGCAGTATTTT. Translation gives CASSGTRSDTQYF.

V and J are TRBV10-3 and TRBJ2-3, with 7 bases aligning to TRBD1. The CDR3 covers 16 residues. Trimming cost V 4 bases and J 4 bases; bases outside gene matches: 11. The V gene's germline CDR1 is ENHRY and CDR2 SYGVKD. The CDR3 DNA sequence: TGTGCCATCAGTGCCCCGGTGGCTACAGGGGCAGATACGCAGTATTTT. Translation gives CAISAPVATGADTQYF.

The rearrangement joins TRBV2 to TRBJ2-5; D remains unclear. Trimming took off 4 bases at V and 5 bases at J, with 8 bases between the two ends. Germline V CDR1 and CDR2: SNHLY, FYNNEI. CDR3 size: 12 residues. CDR3 nucleotide sequence: TGTGCCAGCAGTGCCCTACGGGAGACCCAGTACTTC. Translating gives CASSALRETQYF.

The chain joins TRBV4-1 to TRBJ2-5; TRBD2 matches 7 bases. CDR1 MGHRA and CDR2 YSYEKL come from the germline V gene. The CDR3 sequence is 16 residues long. The ends lost 0 bases at V and 4 bases at J; junction bases unmatched: 8. The CDR3 nucleotides read TGCGCCAGCAGCCAAGAAACTAGCGTAAGGGGAGAGACCCAGTACTTC. The encoded protein is CASSQETSVRGETQYF.

This clone was counted between two and nine times. The chain combines TRBV3-1 (or the pseudogene TRBV3-2) with TRBJ2-3, with TRBD2 identical over 7 bases. CDR1 and CDR2 from the germline V gene are LGHDT and YNNKEL (reference sequence). The CDR3 covers 15 residues. Trimming at V came to 10 bases and at J to 0 bases, leaving 10 bases not matched to a gene. The CDR3 DNA sequence: TGTGCCACCAAGCGGGATACGGGGAGCACAGATACGCAGTATTTT. This gives the protein CATKRDTGSTDTQYF.

This clone was seen only once. The V and J genes are TRBV6-2 or TRBV6-3 and TRBJ2-1; 8 positions agree with TRBD2. The CDR3 loop spans 16 amino acids. Trimming at V came to 2 bases and at J to 1 base, leaving 4 bases not matched to a gene. CDR1 is MNHEY, CDR2 SVGEGT, per germline. The CDR3 reads CASSYQAGVSYNEQFF. The CDR3 DNA is TGTGCCAGCAGTTACCAAGCGGGGGTTTCCTACAATGAGCAGTTCTTC.

This clone showed up just once. The chain joins TRBV9 to TRBJ2-7; D may be TRBD2 (6 bases). The CDR3 totals 13 residues. Trimming shortened V by 0 bases and J by 3 bases, and 7 bases separated the two germline ends. The germline gives CDR1 SGDLS, CDR2 YYNGEE. The CDR3 spells CASSVDGGYEQYF. The CDR3 DNA sequence: TGTGCCAGCAGCGTAGACGGGGGCTACGAGCAGTACTTC.

The chain uses TRBV2 and TRBJ1-2; 7 bases are a match to TRBD1. V lost 7 bases and J lost 5; bases outside the gene matches: 7. The CDR3 has 13 residues. Germline CDR1 is SNHLY and CDR2 is FYNNEI. The CDR3 nucleotides read TGTGCCAGCACCAATACAGGGGTTTATGGCTACACCTTC. This codes for CASTNTGVYGYTF.

The chain is built from TRBV7-9 and TRBJ2-5; 9 bases match TRBD1. V lost 8 bases, J lost 5 bases, and 15 bases stayed unmatched. Germline-derived CDR1 and CDR2 are SEHNR and FQNEAQ (reference sequence). The CDR3 is 16 amino acids. The CDR3 here is CASGAKQGATRETQYF. CDR3 nucleotide sequence: TGTGCCAGCGGGGCTAAACAGGGGGCGACTCGGGAGACCCAGTACTTC.

The rearrangement joins TRBV24-1 to TRBJ2-3, with a possible D match to TRBD1 (6 bases). The ends were cut back, 6 bases at V and 9 bases at J, with 9 bases in the middle. CDR1 is KGHDR, CDR2 SFDVKD, per germline. This CDR3 has 11 residues. The CDR3 region is CATSLTGTQYF. The CDR3 DNA reads as TGTGCCACCAGTCTGACAGGCACGCAGTATTTT.